A selection of T cell receptor beta chains follows, all from one sample in a study of spatial heterogeneity in lung cancer. TCRdb passed the 5' RACE reads through MiXCR, listing each CDR3 protein once. The data contain 3,500 to 4,500 distinct CDR3 sequences, about 25% of them singletons. This material consisted of PBMCs, taken at follow-up. These receptors were collected from a male donor with early-stage non-small cell lung cancer. CDR3s include the opening cysteine and the closing phenylalanine or tryptophan.

TRBV5-1	TRBJ2-3	CASSLAPANTQYF
TRBV20-1	TRBJ2-7	CSASPDARSYEQYF
TRBV11-1	TRBJ2-3	CASSLEGRQGTDTQYF
TRBV2	TRBJ2-3	CASSASGDPSTDTQYF
TRBV6-1	TRBJ1-1	CASSEMSGRMNTEAFF
TRBV6-5	TRBJ2-6	CASSRTRTSGGAGANVLTF
TRBV24-1	TRBJ1-1	CATSDGTALNTEAFF
TRBV6-5	TRBJ2-2	CASKPGVSNTGELFF
TRBV5-6	TRBJ2-5	CASSSDREPPETQYF
TRBV20-1	TRBJ2-7	CSARPLEREPYEQYF
TRBV5-4	TRBJ1-2	CASSLGTGLGGYTF
TRBV13	TRBJ2-5	CASSLNGEETQYF
TRBV18	TRBJ1-3	CASSPPAKISGNTIYF
TRBV19	TRBJ1-5	CASTTGTGISNQPQHF
TRBV9	TRBJ1-4	CASSRWSATNEKLFF
TRBV12-3/TRBV12-4	TRBJ1-1	CASSLNLGTEAFF
TRBV20-1	TRBJ2-1	CSARGGLTLLGSYNEQFF
TRBV27	TRBJ2-7	CASSSNGLAGNEQYF
TRBV28	TRBJ1-3	CASSLWTSGGPSRDTIYF
TRBV9	TRBJ2-6	CASSVYHGLTGANVLTF
TRBV29-1	TRBJ2-1	CSVEPETGGVYNEQFF
TRBV19	TRBJ2-1	CASSGGLVGNEQFF
TRBV9	TRBJ2-1	CASSALAPLYNEQFF
TRBV10-3	TRBJ2-7	CAFAVTGGSEQYF
TRBV4-2	TRBJ1-2	CASSQERGYTF
TRBV24-1	TRBJ2-2	CATRRTGDNTGELFF